This T cell receptor (beta chain) stems from a study of T cells of healthy individuals. This clonotype has only a few counts. TCRdb processed the 5' RACE reads anew with MiXCR; each CDR3 protein has one entry. This table has 40,000 to 45,000 distinct CDR3 sequences, more than 4.5% appearing once. The sequence was obtained from a human donor in good health.

Written as DNA, the CDR3 is TGTGCCTGGAGTGTTGAAGACAGTCTTCGGTTCTTC. As protein: CAWSVEDSLRFF. The chain links TRBV30 to TRBJ2-1, with D possibly being TRBD1 (5 bases). The CDR3 totals 12 residues. V was trimmed by 0 bases and J by 15 bases, leaving 15 bases between them. Germline V gene lookup returns CDR1 GTSNPN and CDR2 SVGIG (reference sequence).